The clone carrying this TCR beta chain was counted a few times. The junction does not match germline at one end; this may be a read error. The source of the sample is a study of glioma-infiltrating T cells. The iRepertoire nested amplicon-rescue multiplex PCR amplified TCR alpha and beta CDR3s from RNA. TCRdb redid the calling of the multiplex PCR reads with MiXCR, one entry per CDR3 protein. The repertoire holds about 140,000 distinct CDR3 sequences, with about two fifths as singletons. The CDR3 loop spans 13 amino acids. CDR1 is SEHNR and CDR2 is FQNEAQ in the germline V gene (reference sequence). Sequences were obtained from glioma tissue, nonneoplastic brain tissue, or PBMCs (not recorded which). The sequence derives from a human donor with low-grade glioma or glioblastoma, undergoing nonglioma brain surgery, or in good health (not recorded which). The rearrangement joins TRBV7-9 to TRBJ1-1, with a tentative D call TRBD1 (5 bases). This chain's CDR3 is CARSPTGGTEAFF. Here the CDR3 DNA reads TGTGCCCGCAGCCCAACAGGTGGCACTGAAGCTTTCTTT.